This T cell receptor beta chain emerged from a study of T cell repertoires in cytomegalovirus infection. For the study at large: Carrying CMV and the relevant HLA type showed in public TCR beta signatures.

The V gene end was trimmed by 0 bases and the J gene end by 1 base; junction bases not matched to a gene: 12. From germline, CDR1 is SGHTA and CDR2 FQGNSA. This CDR3 region has 20 residues. Overall study findings and caveats: Within the response measured ex vivo, HLA-C-restricted CMV-specific TCR beta clonotypes were dominant.

This clonotype was recorded many times. Its antigen is not known. TCRdb reprocessed the reads with MiXCR, giving one entry per CDR3 protein. The sample includes 310,000 or so distinct CDR3 sequences, around a quarter seen only once; the top ten take 13%. The source is a human donor in good health (CMV status not recorded). Some clones in this sample may be carry-over from other donors' samples. Sequenced here: cultured PBMCs, sampled from culture after CMV antigen stimulation. The chain recombines TRBV7-2 with TRBJ2-4; TRBD2 agrees at 10 bases. This CDR3 reads CASSLAPAAGGKGAKNIQYF. The CDR3, as DNA: TGTGCCAGCAGCTTAGCTCCTGCAGCGGGAGGGAAGGGGGCCAAAAACATTCAGTACTTC.